Listed here are 23 T cell receptor beta chains from one sample, sequenced in a study of T cell changes during pregnancy in multiple sclerosis. Measured with immunoSEQ multiplex PCR; TCRdb has only the in-frame clones, and not every one. The profile covers about 44,000 clones, with approximately 96% appearing a single time and 0.75% to 0.9% taken by the ten largest. The sample consisted of peripheral blood, taken in the second trimester of pregnancy. The receptors stem from a female donor with multiple sclerosis, enrolled in a pregnancy study.

This clone has just one count. The DNA of the CDR3 is TGTGCCAGCAGCTTGGCCTTGGAGGGGACAGATACGCAGTATTTT. It yields the protein CASSLALEGTDTQYF. This sequence joins TRBV5-4 and TRBJ2-3; possibly TRBD2 for D (6 bases). This CDR3 comprises 15 residues. Germline assignment: CDR1 SGHNT and CDR2 YYREEE (reference sequence). V was shortened by 0 bases and J by 3 bases, with 11 bases between the two germline ends.

The chain has TRBV2 and TRBJ2-1; TRBD1 matches 9 bases. The CDR3 length is 16 residues. Trimming cost V 7 bases and J 3 bases; bases outside gene matches: 10. The germline V gene encodes CDR1 SNHLY and CDR2 FYNNEI. Written as DNA, the CDR3 is TGTGCCAGCATTGGACCGGGACAGGGAAGCTACAATGAGCAGTTCTTC. It codes for CASIGPGQGSYNEQFF.

The chain has TRBV5-1 and TRBJ2-7; D remains unclear. The CDR3 is 14 amino acids. Trimming removed 4 bases at V and 2 bases at J, with 13 bases between. In germline, CDR1 is SGHRS, CDR2 YFSETQ. Here the CDR3 DNA reads TGCGCCAGCAGCCCCTCAGGTTCGCCCTACGAGCAGTACTTC. Translated: CASSPSGSPYEQYF.

This chain joins TRBV19 and TRBJ1-2; D is uncertain. Germline assignment: CDR1 LNHDA and CDR2 SQIVND (reference sequence). The V gene lost 3 bases and the J gene lost 2 bases, with 10 bases spanning the gap. CDR3 length: 14 amino acids. CDR3 in DNA: TGTGCCAGTAGTATCGGAAACAGCAACTATGGCTACACCTTC. As protein: CASSIGNSNYGYTF.

The chain is built from TRBV13 and TRBJ1-1, with D possibly TRBD1 on 5 matching bases. The germline V gene has CDR1 PRHDT and CDR2 FYEKMQ (reference sequence). The ends were cut back, 3 bases at V and 3 bases at J, with 8 bases in the middle. This CDR3 is built from 13 residues. The CDR3 region has the DNA TGTGCCAGCAGCTTCCGACAGTACACTGAAGCTTTCTTT. It codes for CASSFRQYTEAFF.

The rearrangement uses TRBV28 and TRBJ1-2, with 8 bases identical to TRBD1. The CDR3 spans 11 residues. Looked up from germline, CDR1 is MDHEN and CDR2 is SYDVKM. V lost 6 bases to trimming and J lost 8 bases; unmatched junction nucleotides: 2. CDR3 loop: CASSRQGGYTF. CDR3 sequence (DNA): TGTGCCAGCAGCCGACAGGGGGGCTACACCTTC.

V and J are TRBV6-5 and TRBJ2-3; D ambiguous. V was clipped by 2 bases and J by 3 bases, with 9 bases between them. CDR1 MNHEY and CDR2 SVGAGI come from the germline V gene. The CDR3 covers 14 residues. The CDR3 protein is CASSYKELTDTQYF. The CDR3 nucleotides are TGTGCCAGCAGTTACAAGGAGCTGACAGATACGCAGTATTTT.

The chain links TRBV7-8 to TRBJ2-1; D gene uncertain. Germline CDR1 SGHVS, CDR2 FQNEAQ. The CDR3 extends over 13 amino acids. The germline V and J ends were trimmed by 5 bases and 10 bases, with 15 bases remaining between them. The CDR3 DNA sequence: TGTGCCAGCAGCCCCCCCCGTCTCGTGGAGCAGTTCTTC. Translating gives CASSPPRLVEQFF.

The chain links TRBV7-2 to TRBJ2-5; 9 nucleotides agree with TRBD1. V lost 4 bases to trimming and J lost 4 bases; unmatched junction nucleotides: 10. CDR3 length: 16 residues. CDR1 is SGHTA and CDR2 is FQGNSA in the germline V gene. In DNA, the CDR3 is TGTGCCAGCAGCTCACAAACAGGGGGCGCGGCAGAGACCCAGTACTTC. It specifies CASSSQTGGAAETQYF.

This chain uses TRBV18 with TRBJ2-1, with no clear D. Germline CDR1 reads KGHSH; CDR2 reads LQKENI. The CDR3 has 14 residues. The V end lost 3 bases, the J end lost 3 bases, and 9 bases lay between the germline ends. The DNA for the CDR3 is TGTGCCAGCTCACCCCCGACTCGCTACAATGAGCAGTTCTTC. Encoded protein: CASSPPTRYNEQFF.

This sequence joins TRBV5-1 and TRBJ1-5; TRBD1 agrees at 7 bases. Per the germline V gene, CDR1 is SGHRS and CDR2 is YFSETQ. Trimming removed 5 bases from V and 0 bases from J; junction bases left unmatched: 17. The CDR3 is 19 residues long. The CDR3 reads CASSLIPTGKVYSNQPQHF. CDR3 sequence (DNA): TGCGCCAGCAGTCTCATCCCGACAGGGAAAGTCTATAGCAATCAGCCCCAGCATTTT. The full variable domain, completed using reference TRBV5-1 and TRBJ1-5, is KAGVTQTPRYLIKTRGQQVTLSCSPISGHRSVSWYQQTPGQGLQFLFEYFSETQRNKGNFPGRFSGRQFSNSRSEMNVSTLELGDSALYLCASSLIPTGKVYSNQPQHFGDGTRLSIL.

The chain links TRBV19 to TRBJ2-2, with 10 positions matching TRBD1. With V trimmed by 0 bases and J by 2 bases, 6 bases remained unmatched. Germline values: CDR1 LNHDA, CDR2 SQIVND (reference sequence). The CDR3 is 18 amino acids. CDR3 sequence: CASSIDPGQGLNTGELFF. CDR3 nucleotides: TGTGCCAGTAGTATAGATCCGGGACAGGGGCTAAACACCGGGGAGCTGTTTTTT.

This clone has a single count. V is TRBV28 and J is TRBJ1-5; the D gene is possibly TRBD1 (5 bases). This CDR3 has 15 residues. V was shortened by 2 bases and J by 7 bases, with 15 bases between the two germline ends. Germline V gene sequence: CDR1 MDHEN, CDR2 SYDVKM. The CDR3 spells CASSLEAGGWQPQHF. In nucleotides, the CDR3 is TGTGCCAGCAGTTTAGAGGCTGGGGGGTGGCAGCCCCAGCATTTT.

V usage is TRBV19 and J usage is TRBJ2-3; D remains ambiguous. The CDR3 runs 11 residues. Trimming shortened V by 3 bases and J by 6 bases, and 4 bases separated the two germline ends. Germline V gene lookup returns CDR1 LNHDA and CDR2 SQIVND (reference sequence). In nucleotides, the CDR3 is TGTGCCAGTAGTATCTCCGATACGCAGTATTTT. Its translation: CASSISDTQYF.

The V and J genes are TRBV6-1 and TRBJ2-7; a possible D gene is TRBD2 (5 bases). Trimming removed 2 bases at V and 2 bases at J, with 13 bases between. CDR1 MNHNS and CDR2 SASEGT come from the germline V gene. The CDR3 runs to 15 residues. The CDR3 spells CASSEPGKIPYEQYF. CDR3 bases: TGTGCCAGCAGTGAACCCGGGAAAATTCCCTACGAGCAGTACTTC.

The chain joins TRBV19 to TRBJ2-3; 10 bases map to TRBD2. After removal of 7 bases from V and 2 bases from J, the junction contained 9 bases not matched to a gene. The CDR3 totals 16 residues. CDR1 is LNHDA and CDR2 is SQIVND in the germline V gene (reference sequence). CDR3 sequence (DNA): TGTGCCAGTATGGAGTCTAGCGGGAGTCACACAGATACGCAGTATTTT. Translating it yields CASMESSGSHTDTQYF.

CDR3 amino acids: CASSPRTGNYGYTF. The CDR3 DNA follows: TGTGCCAGCAGCCCGAGGACAGGGAACTATGGCTACACCTTC. The chain carries TRBV7-8 and TRBJ1-2; 8 nucleotides agree with TRBD1. CDR1 is SGHVS, CDR2 FQNEAQ, per germline. CDR3 size: 14 residues. Trimming took 5 bases from V and 2 from J; bases not matched to a gene: 4.

The chain has TRBV5-1 and TRBJ1-2; tentative D call: TRBD1 (6 bases). V shed 6 bases and J shed 4 bases, with 22 bases lying between them. Looked up from germline, CDR1 is SGHRS and CDR2 is YFSETQ. This CDR3 region has 16 residues. CDR3 sequence (DNA): TGCGCCAGCACCCAAATCCCGGGACAAACCTTCTATGGCTACACCTTC. Protein product: CASTQIPGQTFYGYTF.

Only a few counts were recorded for this clone. This chain connects TRBV5-4 to TRBJ1-1; no clear D. Trimming removed 4 bases at V and 3 bases at J, with 7 bases between. Germline CDR1 is SGHNT and CDR2 is YYREEE (reference sequence). This CDR3 has 12 amino acids. The CDR3 DNA reads as TGTGCCAGCAGCCTCCGGGACACTGAAGCTTTCTTT. It codes for CASSLRDTEAFF.

This rearrangement joins TRBV28 to TRBJ2-5, with D hard to call. Trimming took off 0 bases at V and 1 base at J, with 12 bases between the two ends. The CDR3 sequence is 16 residues long. The V gene's germline CDR1 is MDHEN and CDR2 SYDVKM. The CDR3 is CASSLWAWAGQETQYF. For the CDR3, the DNA is TGTGCCAGCAGTTTATGGGCTTGGGCAGGCCAAGAGACCCAGTACTTC.

This chain connects TRBV27 to TRBJ2-1; TRBD2 aligns across 8 bases. Germline V CDR1 and CDR2: MNHEY, SMNVEV (reference sequence). Losses at the gene ends were 2 bases for V and 6 bases for J; bases not matched to a gene: 3. The CDR3 contains 14 residues. CDR3 bases: TGTGCCAGCAGTTTACGACGGGGGGGCAATGAGCAGTTCTTC. Encoded protein: CASSLRRGGNEQFF.

V usage is TRBV6-6 and J usage is TRBJ1-3; TRBD1 matches at 10 bases. The CDR3 consists of 15 residues. The ends lost 0 bases at V and 4 bases at J; junction bases unmatched: 0. CDR1 is MNHNY and CDR2 is SVGAGI in the germline V gene (reference sequence). CDR3 loop: CASSYSDRGGNTIYF. The CDR3, as DNA: TGTGCCAGCAGTTACTCGGACAGGGGGGGAAACACCATATATTTT.

The CDR3 coding sequence is TGCGCCAGCAGCTTGGGGGACTTCTCCACCGGGGAGCTGTTTTTT. The encoded protein is CASSLGDFSTGELFF. The chain links TRBV5-1 to TRBJ2-2, with TRBD2 as a possible D gene (6 bases). With 0 bases removed from V and 4 bases from J, the gap between germline ends came to 10 bases. The CDR3 sequence is 15 residues long. From germline, CDR1 is SGHRS and CDR2 YFSETQ.